This TCR beta chain was observed in a study of blood T cell repertoires in COVID-19. Study context: Spain, Italy and the United States supplied samples that represented acute and convalescent COVID-19. T cells, B-cell-depleted T cells, or PBMCs supplied cDNA or gDNA.

In the source study's methods: Amplification from reference gene primers served as the basis for estimated nucleated cell counts. The protocol was immunoSEQ multiplex PCR, while the TCRdb copy is restricted to in-frame clones and leaves out a portion. The D gene and trimming were derived from the DNA, and the V and J assignments and clone size from that table. The data show 84,000 or so clones, with 65% to 85% seen just once and about 29% held by the top ten. Germline V gene sequence: CDR1 SGDLS, CDR2 YYNGEE. J was trimmed by 5 bases and V by 0 bases; bases with no gene match: 5. There are 16 residues in the CDR3.

The receptor comes from a woman over 75 with acute or convalescent COVID-19. The sequenced sample consisted of peripheral blood. The rearrangement uses TRBV9 and TRBJ2-1; the match to TRBD2 covers 10 bases. The CDR3 sequence is CASSVVGLAINNEQFF. The CDR3 nucleotides read TGTGCCAGCAGCGTAGTGGGACTAGCGATTAACAATGAGCAGTTCTTC.